The 12 T cell receptor beta chains below were found in one sample sequenced in a study of blood T cell repertoires in COVID-19 (dated by TCRdb to the early 2020s). Library prep was done by the immunoSEQ multiplex PCR assay. TCRdb retrieved this table from immuneACCESS and kept in-frame rearrangements only. Not all clones are present; in checked studies, unresolved V genes account for under half, and no reason is known for the remainder. This sample lists roughly 200,000 clones; 94% were detected once. The ten top clones hold about 0.76% of the sample. The source material was peripheral blood. Receptors were obtained from a man younger than 40 with COVID-19, enrolled during active disease.

The chain carries TRBV6-5 and TRBJ1-2; D is perhaps TRBD1 (5 bases). Trimming removed 6 bases from V and 6 bases from J, with 17 bases in between. Germline V lookup: CDR1 MNHEY, CDR2 SVGAGI. The CDR3 covers 14 residues. The CDR3, as DNA: TGTGCCAGCAGCCCCCGCTGGAGGGGCAATGGCTACACCTTC. It codes for CASSPRWRGNGYTF.

The V and J genes are TRBV10-2 and TRBJ2-2; the D gene is possibly TRBD2 (7 bases). The CDR3 runs 16 residues. Germline V gene data show CDR1 as WSHSY and CDR2 as SAAADI. Trimming shortened V by 7 bases and J by 5 bases, and 20 bases separated the two germline ends. The CDR3 region has the DNA TGCGCCAGCATAAAGGGGGGGCAGGGTCGGACCGGGGAGCTGTTTTTT. Its protein is CASIKGGQGRTGELFF.

This rearrangement joins TRBV5-4 to TRBJ1-5, with D hard to call. CDR1 and CDR2 (germline): SGHNT, YYREEE (reference sequence). V lost 0 bases, J lost 9 bases, and 13 bases lay in between. The CDR3 sequence is 14 residues long. CDR3 amino acids: CASSLGDGVGPQHF. Here the CDR3 DNA reads TGTGCCAGCAGCTTGGGTGACGGGGTGGGGCCCCAGCATTTT. The full variable domain, rest sourced from reference TRBV5-4 and TRBJ1-5, is ETGVTQSPTHLIKTRGQQVTLRCSSQSGHNTVSWYQQALGQGPQFIFQYYREEENGRGNFPPRFSGLQFPNYSSELNVNALELDDSALYLCASSLGDGVGPQHFGDGTRLSIL.

The CDR3 DNA reads as TGTGCCAGCAGTTCTGGGACAGGTGGGGGTGAAGGGAATGAAAAACTGTTTTTT. It translates to CASSSGTGGGEGNEKLFF. The V and J genes are TRBV5-5 and TRBJ1-4; 8 nucleotides agree with TRBD1. Looked up from germline, CDR1 is SGHKS and CDR2 is YYEKEE (reference sequence). J was trimmed by 5 bases and V by 5 bases; bases with no gene match: 17. This CDR3 comprises 18 residues.

CDR3 residues: CASSLGTGLSNQPQHF. As DNA, the CDR3 is TGTGCCAGCAGTTTAGGGACAGGGCTTAGCAATCAGCCCCAGCATTTT. This rearrangement joins TRBV28 to TRBJ1-5; 9 bases map to TRBD1. The CDR3 contains 16 residues. From germline, CDR1 is MDHEN and CDR2 SYDVKM. Germline trimming cut 2 bases from V and 0 bases from J; bases unmatched to any gene: 2. Full variable domain (remainder filled in from reference TRBV28 and TRBJ1-5): DVKVTQSSRYLVKRTGEKVFLECVQDMDHENMFWYRQDPGLGLRLIYFSYDVKMKEKGDIPEGYSVSREKKERFSLILESASTNQTSMYLCASSLGTGLSNQPQHFGDGTRLSIL.

CDR3 loop: CASSLEELPDTQYF. In DNA, the CDR3 is TGTGCCAGCAGCCTCGAAGAGTTACCAGATACGCAGTATTTT. The chain couples TRBV5-4 to TRBJ2-3; D is uncertain. This CDR3 has 14 amino acids. V lost 4 bases, J lost 4 bases, and 13 bases lay in between. The germline gives CDR1 SGHNT, CDR2 YYREEE (reference sequence).

V gene TRBV7-9 combines with J gene TRBJ1-3; D is undetermined. The CDR3 is 15 amino acids. Germline-derived CDR1 and CDR2 are SEHNR and FQNEAQ (reference sequence). Trimming pared 6 bases from V and 4 bases from J, leaving 16 bases between. The CDR3 DNA reads TGTGCCAGCAGTTTACTCCCCGAGGGCGGAAACACCATATATTTT. This translates into CASSLLPEGGNTIYF.

The V call is TRBV4-1, the J call TRBJ1-5; 9 positions match TRBD1. The junction had 3 bases not matched to a gene; V was cut back by 3 bases and J by 3 bases. Germline assignment: CDR1 MGHRA and CDR2 YSYEKL. The CDR3 length is 15 residues. This CDR3 reads CASSQGDRDNQPQHF. CDR3 in DNA: TGCGCCAGCAGCCAGGGGGACAGGGACAATCAGCCCCAGCATTTT.

V and J are TRBV18 and TRBJ1-6; no clear D. CDR3 length: 17 amino acids. V was cut by 3 bases and J by 10 bases, with 22 bases left in between. Germline values: CDR1 KGHSH, CDR2 LQKENI. CDR3 region: CASSPASVGGRGSPLHF. The CDR3 nucleotides read TGTGCCAGCTCACCCGCAAGTGTGGGAGGCCGTGGGTCACCCCTCCACTTT.

V gene TRBV7-9 combines with J gene TRBJ2-5; D is ambiguous. CDR3 length: 15 residues. Trimming shortened V by 3 bases and J by 5 bases, and 16 bases separated the two germline ends. CDR1 is SEHNR and CDR2 is FQNEAQ in the germline V gene (reference sequence). CDR3 DNA sequence: TGTGCCAGCAGCTTGGGCAGTTCGGCTGGGGAGACCCAGTACTTC. Translated: CASSLGSSAGETQYF.

The chain carries TRBV18 and TRBJ2-2; D not certain. V lost 0 bases to trimming and J lost 1 base, with 6 bases between them. CDR3 length: 15 residues. CDR1 is KGHSH, CDR2 LQKENI, per germline. The CDR3 here is CASSPPSKNTGELFF. The DNA of the CDR3 is TGTGCCAGCTCACCACCTAGCAAGAACACCGGGGAGCTGTTTTTT.

The rearrangement uses TRBV23-1 and TRBJ2-7; possible D gene TRBD1, 6 bases. TRBV23-1 qualifies as an ORF whose function is uncertain. The CDR3 contains 14 residues. Trimming left V 2 bases short and J 4 bases short, with 12 bases between. This chain's CDR3 is CASSQKRTGYEQYF. CDR3 DNA sequence: TGCGCCAGCAGTCAAAAACGAACAGGGTACGAGCAGTACTTC.